Below, 24 T cell receptor beta chains from the same sample are listed, as sequenced in a study of blood T cell repertoires in COVID-19. Generated by immunoSEQ multiplex PCR, the TCRdb table keeps only in-frame clones and is missing some. The sample lists some 220,000 clones; 65% to 90% were seen once. The sequenced sample was peripheral blood. The source is a man over 45 with COVID-19, enrolled during active disease.

The V gene is TRBV19, the J gene TRBJ1-2, with D maybe TRBD1 (5 bases). Trimming removed 11 bases at V and 0 bases at J, with 13 bases between. Germline CDR1 reads LNHDA; CDR2 reads SQIVND (reference sequence). The CDR3 spans 13 residues. In DNA, the CDR3 is TGTGCCGTGTCGGGGGTGGCTAACTATGGCTACACCTTC. As protein: CAVSGVANYGYTF.

The chain links TRBV9 to TRBJ2-3; TRBD1 matches 8 bases. This CDR3 spans 15 amino acids. J gave up 8 bases and V 3 bases, and 11 bases lay outside the gene matches. Per the germline V gene, CDR1 is SGDLS and CDR2 is YYNGEE. The CDR3 loop reads CASSEQAQGDLTQYF. CDR3 coding DNA: TGTGCCAGCAGCGAACAAGCACAGGGGGATCTTACGCAGTATTTT.

DNA of the CDR3: TGTGCCAGCAGCTTAGGGACACGAACTGGGTATGGCTACACCTTC. Amino acid sequence: CASSLGTRTGYGYTF. V usage is TRBV7-8 and J usage is TRBJ1-2, with D possibly TRBD1 on 5 matching bases. This CDR3 is 15 amino acids long. Trimming pared 1 base from V and 5 bases from J, leaving 14 bases between. Germline V lookup: CDR1 SGHVS, CDR2 FQNEAQ.

The gene calls are TRBV9 and TRBJ2-6; D is unclear. The CDR3 runs to 17 residues. The germline gives CDR1 SGDLS, CDR2 YYNGEE. V was pared by 0 bases and J by 2 bases, with 12 bases between. This CDR3 is CASSVALSHTGANVLTF. CDR3 DNA sequence: TGTGCCAGCAGCGTAGCTTTGAGCCATACTGGGGCCAACGTCCTGACTTTC.

The chain recombines TRBV4-1 with TRBJ1-5; D perhaps matches TRBD1 (5 bases). Per the germline V gene, CDR1 is MGHRA and CDR2 is YSYEKL. This CDR3 comprises 15 residues. Between the trimmed V and J ends, which lost 1 base and 1 base, there was a span of 8 bases. In DNA form, the CDR3 reads TGCGCCAGCAGCCAAGGTGCAGGGAGCAATCAGCCCCAGCATTTT. This encodes CASSQGAGSNQPQHF.

On this clone: Other DNA sequences from this sample encode an identical CDR3 as well. V gene TRBV9 combines with J gene TRBJ2-2, with D tentatively TRBD1 (6 bases). The CDR3 covers 15 residues. Germline loops: CDR1 SGDLS, CDR2 YYNGEE. The V end lost 2 bases, the J end lost 0 bases, and 8 bases lay between the germline ends. This chain's CDR3 is CASSVGTTNTGELFF. The CDR3 region has the DNA TGTGCCAGCAGCGTCGGGACAACGAACACCGGGGAGCTGTTTTTT.

The chain carries TRBV5-5 and TRBJ1-1, with D unresolved. Trimming stripped 6 bases from V and 1 base from J, with 10 bases between. This CDR3 comprises 13 residues. Germline-derived CDR1 and CDR2 are SGHKS and YYEKEE (reference sequence). The CDR3 DNA reads TGTGCCAGCACCCTACGGGGGAACACTGAAGCTTTCTTT. Amino acid sequence: CASTLRGNTEAFF.

This rearrangement joins TRBV5-1 to TRBJ1-1; 8 positions match TRBD1. CDR1 is SGHRS and CDR2 is YFSETQ in the germline V gene. V dropped 4 bases and J dropped 5; count of bases not matched to a gene: 7. The CDR3 totals 14 residues. The CDR3 DNA reads as TGCGCCAGCAGCCGAGGGCAGGGGGCGACTGAAGCTTTCTTT. It specifies CASSRGQGATEAFF.

The V and J genes are TRBV6-2 or TRBV6-3 and TRBJ1-5; D is ambiguous. The germline CDR1 and CDR2 sequences are MNHEY and SVGEGT. Trimming removed 2 bases at V and 7 bases at J, with 9 bases between. The CDR3 has 13 amino acids. Here the CDR3 reads CASSYQGGQPQHF. The CDR3 nucleotides read TGTGCCAGCAGTTACCAAGGAGGGCAGCCCCAGCATTTT.

This sequence joins TRBV5-4 and TRBJ2-7; the match to TRBD1 covers 8 bases. Germline V lookup: CDR1 SGHNT, CDR2 YYREEE (reference sequence). V dropped 0 bases and J dropped 2; count of bases not matched to a gene: 1. The CDR3 totals 14 residues. DNA for the CDR3: TGTGCCAGCAGCTTGGGACAGGGGCCCTACGAGCAGTACTTC. Translation gives CASSLGQGPYEQYF.

The chain links TRBV7-8 to TRBJ1-5; TRBD1 is a possible D gene (5 bases). The CDR3 has 18 residues. Germline V lookup: CDR1 SGHVS, CDR2 FQNEAQ. V was trimmed by 2 bases and J by 0 bases, leaving 17 bases between them. Here the CDR3 DNA reads TGTGCCAGCAGCTTATTTCGGCTGCGCGGGGGTAGCAATCAGCCCCAGCATTTT. This encodes CASSLFRLRGGSNQPQHF. Looking up the rest from reference TRBV7-8 and TRBJ1-5 gives the full variable domain: GAGVSQSPRYKVAKRGQDVALRCDPISGHVSLFWYQQALGQGPEFLTYFQNEAQLDKSGLPSDRFFAERPEGSVSTLKIQRTQQEDSAVYLCASSLFRLRGGSNQPQHFGDGTRLSIL.

The chain has TRBV10-2 and TRBJ2-1; 12 nucleotides line up with TRBD1. Germline CDR1 and CDR2: WSHSY and SAAADI. The CDR3 is made up of 15 amino acids. J lost 9 bases, V lost 5 bases, and 8 bases had no gene match. The CDR3 loop reads CASSNIRDRGREQFF. The CDR3 DNA follows: TGCGCCAGCAGTAACATCCGGGACAGGGGGCGTGAGCAGTTCTTC.

The chain employs TRBV7-9 and TRBJ2-1, with TRBD2 identical over 7 bases. The CDR3 spans 13 residues. Trimming took 0 bases from V and 7 from J; bases not matched to a gene: 0. The germline gives CDR1 SEHNR, CDR2 FQNEAQ (reference sequence). CDR3: CASSLAGGNEQFF. CDR3 bases: TGTGCCAGCAGCTTAGCGGGGGGGAATGAGCAGTTCTTC.

This clone has more than one count but fewer than ten. The chain is built from TRBV7-3 and TRBJ2-3; D unresolved. V lost 1 base to trimming and J lost 1 base, with 6 bases between them. Germline values: CDR1 SGHTA, CDR2 FQGTGA. The CDR3 is made up of 14 amino acids. CDR3 nucleotide sequence: TGTGCCAGCAGCTTAATGGGCGGCACAGATACGCAGTATTTT. Its protein product is CASSLMGGTDTQYF.

The chain recombines TRBV27 with TRBJ1-1; D is undetermined. This CDR3 comprises 14 residues. In germline, CDR1 is MNHEY, CDR2 SMNVEV (reference sequence). V lost 0 bases, J lost 5 bases, and 10 bases lay in between. The CDR3 DNA reads as TGTGCCAGCAGTTTATCTCGGGGAGTAACTGAAGCTTTCTTT. It translates to CASSLSRGVTEAFF.

This clone was observed a handful of times. V is TRBV6-6 and J is TRBJ2-5; 8 nucleotides line up with TRBD1. The CDR3 loop spans 15 amino acids. Germline CDR1 MNHNY, CDR2 SVGAGI (reference sequence). J was trimmed by 5 bases and V by 2 bases; bases with no gene match: 7. CDR3 amino acids: CASSYPQGAQETQYF. CDR3 sequence (DNA): TGTGCCAGCAGTTACCCCCAGGGGGCGCAGGAGACCCAGTACTTC.

V gene TRBV12-3 or TRBV12-4 combines with J gene TRBJ2-4, with D perhaps matching TRBD1 (6 bases). This CDR3 is built from 13 residues. Trimming took off 0 bases at V and 12 bases at J, with 12 bases between the two ends. CDR3 protein: CASSLAQGKTQYF. The CDR3 bases are TGTGCCAGCAGTTTAGCGCAGGGGAAGACTCAGTACTTC.

The chain has TRBV7-2 and TRBJ2-7; the D is unclear. Per germline, CDR1 SGHTA and CDR2 FQGNSA. V was pared by 7 bases and J by 5 bases, with 18 bases between. This CDR3 contains 14 residues. CDR3 sequence (DNA): TGTGCCAGCAACAGTTGGAACGAGTTTCACGAGCAGTACTTC. This encodes CASNSWNEFHEQYF.

This rearrangement joins TRBV9 to TRBJ1-1; the match to TRBD1 covers 9 bases. Germline V CDR1 and CDR2: SGDLS, YYNGEE. The J segment lost 0 bases and the V segment lost 4 bases, leaving 4 bases of the junction unmatched. CDR3 length: 15 amino acids. DNA for the CDR3: TGTGCCAGCAGCCCCCGGGACAGGGTGAACACTGAAGCTTTCTTT. Protein sequence: CASSPRDRVNTEAFF.

This CDR3 is CASSSTSGGRYEQYF. CDR3 nucleotides: TGTGCCAGCAGCTCGACTAGCGGGGGGAGGTACGAGCAGTACTTC. The chain joins TRBV6-2 or TRBV6-3 to TRBJ2-7, with 13 positions matching TRBD2. This CDR3 comprises 15 residues. V was pared by 6 bases and J by 4 bases, with 6 bases of the junction left unmatched. Germline V gene lookup returns CDR1 MNHEY and CDR2 SVGEGT.

In its sample, this clone was seen a few times. The rearrangement links TRBV3-1 (or the pseudogene TRBV3-2) to TRBJ1-3, with 8 bases lining up with TRBD1. This CDR3 is built from 14 residues. V trimming: 2 bases; J trimming: 7 bases; junction bases outside the gene matches: 4. Germline V gene data show CDR1 as LGHDT and CDR2 as YNNKEL (reference sequence). The CDR3 nucleotides are TGTGCCAGCAGCCAAAATCGACAGGGGAACACCATATATTTT. Amino acids: CASSQNRQGNTIYF.

This chain connects TRBV5-5 to TRBJ1-2, with 9 positions matching TRBD1. The germline gives CDR1 SGHKS, CDR2 YYEKEE (reference sequence). J lost 0 bases, V lost 2 bases, and 2 bases had no gene match. The CDR3 is 15 amino acids. The CDR3 nucleotides read TGTGCCAGCAGCTTTGGACAGGGGTCTAACTATGGCTACACCTTC. Protein: CASSFGQGSNYGYTF. The full variable domain, in which reference TRBV5-5 and TRBJ1-2 provide the parts outside the CDR3, is DAGVTQSPTHLIKTRGQQVTLRCSPISGHKSVSWYQQVLGQGPQFIFQYYEKEERGRGNFPDRFSARQFPNYSSELNVNALLLGDSALYLCASSFGQGSNYGYTFGSGTRLTVV.

In its sample, this clone was seen once. The chain is built from TRBV7-2 and TRBJ2-3; 10 nucleotides match TRBD2. J lost 7 bases, V lost 5 bases, and 6 bases had no gene match. The V gene's germline CDR1 is SGHTA and CDR2 FQGNSA. The CDR3 has 14 amino acids. The CDR3 nucleotides are TGTGCCAGCAGCACCAGCGGGGGGGCTAATACGCAGTATTTT. Protein product: CASSTSGGANTQYF.

The chain has TRBV2 and TRBJ1-6, with unresolved D. This CDR3 has 14 amino acids. Germline V gene lookup returns CDR1 SNHLY and CDR2 FYNNEI. V was clipped by 1 base and J by 6 bases, with 7 bases between them. This chain's CDR3 is CASSEVRGNSPLHF. The DNA for the CDR3 is TGTGCCAGCAGTGAAGTCAGAGGTAATTCACCCCTCCACTTT. Variable domain in full (rest from reference TRBV2 and TRBJ1-6): EPEVTQTPSHQVTQMGQEVILRCVPISNHLYFYWYRQILGQKVEFLVSFYNNEISEKSEIFDDQFSVERPDGSNFTLKIRSTKLEDSAMYFCASSEVRGNSPLHFGNGTRLTVT.